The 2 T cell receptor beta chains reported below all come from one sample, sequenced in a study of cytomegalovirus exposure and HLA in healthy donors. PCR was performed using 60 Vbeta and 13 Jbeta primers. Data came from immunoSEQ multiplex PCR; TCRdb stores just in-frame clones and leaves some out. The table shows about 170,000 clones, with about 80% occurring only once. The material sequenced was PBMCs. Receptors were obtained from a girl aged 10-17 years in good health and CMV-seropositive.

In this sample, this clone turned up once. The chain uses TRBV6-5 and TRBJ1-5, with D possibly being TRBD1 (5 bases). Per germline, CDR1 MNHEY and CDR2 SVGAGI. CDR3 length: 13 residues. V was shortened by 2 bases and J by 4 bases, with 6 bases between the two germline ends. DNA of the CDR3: TGTGCCAGCAGTTACGACAGTAATCAGCCCCAGCATTTT. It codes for CASSYDSNQPQHF.

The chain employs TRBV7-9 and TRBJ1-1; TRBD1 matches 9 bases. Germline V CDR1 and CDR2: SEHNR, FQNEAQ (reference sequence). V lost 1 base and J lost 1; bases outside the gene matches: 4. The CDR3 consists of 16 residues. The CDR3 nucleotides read TGTGCCAGCAGCTTAGTACCACAGGGGGCGAACACTGAAGCTTTCTTT. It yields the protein CASSLVPQGANTEAFF.